One sample yielded the 27 T cell receptor beta chains listed below, sequenced in a study of blood T cell repertoires in COVID-19. The table came from immunoSEQ multiplex PCR; TCRdb's copy has only in-frame clones and leaves some out. The repertoire consists of around 200,000 clones, with roughly 84% occurring once and the leading ten covering around 6.7%. Material: peripheral blood. The receptors shown here come from a woman between 40 and 55 years old with COVID-19, enrolled during active disease.

The chain has TRBV10-1 and TRBJ1-3; D unresolved. The V gene lost 2 bases and the J gene lost 4 bases, with 12 bases spanning the gap. The CDR3 is 15 amino acids. Germline CDR1 reads WNHNN; CDR2 reads SYGVQD (reference sequence). The CDR3 reads CASSEIVGVGNTIYF. Written as DNA, the CDR3 is TGCGCCAGCAGTGAGATTGTCGGGGTCGGAAACACCATATATTTT.

The CDR3 DNA reads TGCAGCGCCCTTGGGGACAGTTGGAACACTGAAGCTTTCTTT. Translation: CSALGDSWNTEAFF. The gene calls are TRBV29-1 and TRBJ1-1, with 7 bases matching TRBD1. This CDR3 comprises 14 residues. Germline V gives CDR1 SQVTM, CDR2 ANQGSEA. The V segment lost 7 bases and the J segment 1 base; nucleotides outside the gene matches: 9.

The chain carries TRBV5-6 and TRBJ1-5; D not resolved. In germline, CDR1 is SGHDT, CDR2 YYEEEE. Trimming shortened V by 2 bases and J by 3 bases, and 12 bases separated the two germline ends. The CDR3 spans 15 residues. For the CDR3, the DNA is TGTGCCAGCAGCTTAGGTTCAACAGACAATCAGCCCCAGCATTTT. This sequence encodes CASSLGSTDNQPQHF. The full variable domain, with the rest looked up from reference TRBV5-6 and TRBJ1-5, is DAGVTQSPTHLIKTRGQQVTLRCSPKSGHDTVSWYQQALGQGPQFIFQYYEEEERQRGNFPDRFSGHQFPNYSSELNVNALLLGDSALYLCASSLGSTDNQPQHFGDGTRLSIL.

The V call is TRBV25-1, the J call TRBJ1-6, with unresolved D. Trimming removed 1 base from V and 10 bases from J, with 5 bases in between. The CDR3 covers 12 residues. Per the germline V gene, CDR1 is MGHDK and CDR2 is SYGVNS. CDR3 bases: TGTGCCAGCAGTGAATTTATATCACCCCTCCACTTT. Residues: CASSEFISPLHF.

The sample holds one count of this clone. The chain joins TRBV28 to TRBJ2-2, with TRBD1 matching 8 bases. V shed 8 bases, J shed 6 bases, and the junction held 11 bases outside the gene matches. CDR1 MDHEN and CDR2 SYDVKM come from the germline V gene. This CDR3 region has 15 residues. This CDR3 is CASSPGQGFSGELFF. In nucleotides, the CDR3 is TGTGCCAGCTCCCCCGGACAGGGTTTCTCCGGGGAGCTGTTTTTT. The variable domain in full, with the rest retrieved from reference TRBV28 and TRBJ2-2, is DVKVTQSSRYLVKRTGEKVFLECVQDMDHENMFWYRQDPGLGLRLIYFSYDVKMKEKGDIPEGYSVSREKKERFSLILESASTNQTSMYLCASSPGQGFSGELFFGEGSRLTVL.

The gene calls are TRBV4-1 and TRBJ2-4; D is unresolved. Between the trimmed V and J ends, which lost 1 base and 0 bases, there was a span of 13 bases. Germline loops: CDR1 MGHRA, CDR2 YSYEKL. The CDR3 sequence is 17 residues long. For the CDR3, the DNA is TGCGCCAGCAGCCAAGTTCCAATTGGGCTAGCCAAAAACATTCAGTACTTC. Translated: CASSQVPIGLAKNIQYF.

This clone appeared a single time. The chain combines TRBV7-2 with TRBJ1-2, with 7 bases fitting TRBD1. The CDR3 loop spans 13 amino acids. V was pared by 4 bases and J by 7 bases, with 6 bases of the junction left unmatched. Germline V gives CDR1 SGHTA, CDR2 FQGNSA. The CDR3 coding sequence is TGTGCCAGCAGCTCTTTAGACAGGGCTGGCTACACCTTC. It specifies CASSSLDRAGYTF.

V and J are TRBV6-1 and TRBJ1-6; tentative D call: TRBD1 (5 bases). Between the trimmed V and J ends, which lost 6 bases and 7 bases, there was a span of 10 bases. CDR3 size: 13 residues. Germline values: CDR1 MNHNS, CDR2 SASEGT. In nucleotides, the CDR3 is TGTGCCAGCAGCTATTCAGGGAATTCACCCCTCCACTTT. Translating it yields CASSYSGNSPLHF.

This clone was found once. V is TRBV27 and J is TRBJ1-5; TRBD1 might be the D (6 bases). This CDR3 contains 14 residues. Germline-derived CDR1 and CDR2 are MNHEY and SMNVEV (reference sequence). With 6 bases removed from V and 0 bases from J, the gap between germline ends came to 9 bases. The CDR3 DNA is TGTGCCAGCAGGCCACAGGGTAGCAATCAGCCCCAGCATTTT. Translating it yields CASRPQGSNQPQHF.

The chain carries TRBV27 and TRBJ2-2; 8 bases fit TRBD1. Germline CDR1 is MNHEY and CDR2 is SMNVEV (reference sequence). V lost 9 bases, J lost 7 bases, and 10 bases stayed unmatched. This CDR3 contains 14 residues. The CDR3 nucleotides are TGTGCCAGTTCTGGGACAGGCTATGGCGGGGAGCTGTTTTTT. As protein: CASSGTGYGGELFF.

The chain carries TRBV5-1 and TRBJ2-5, with 9 bases aligning to TRBD1. Trimming at V came to 5 bases and at J to 1 base, leaving 6 bases not matched to a gene. The CDR3 totals 15 residues. Germline lookup yields CDR1 SGHRS and CDR2 YFSETQ. This CDR3 is CASSSTGGSQETQYF. The CDR3 region has the DNA TGCGCCAGCAGTTCGACAGGGGGGTCCCAAGAGACCCAGTACTTC.

This sequence joins TRBV3-1 (or the pseudogene TRBV3-2) and TRBJ2-2, with 11 bases identical to TRBD2. Germline values: CDR1 LGHDT, CDR2 YNNKEL (reference sequence). The CDR3 runs to 15 residues. V dropped 10 bases and J dropped 6; count of bases not matched to a gene: 10. CDR3 DNA: TGTGCCACGTATCATAGCGGGGGGGCCGCCGGGGAGCTGTTTTTT. The encoded protein is CATYHSGGAAGELFF.

The chain has TRBV29-1 and TRBJ1-2; D not resolved. CDR3 length: 11 amino acids. CDR1 and CDR2 from the germline V gene are SQVTM and ANQGSEA. V lost 4 bases and J 5 bases, leaving 8 bases between the germline ends. CDR3 residues: CSVGQKYGYTF. CDR3 nucleotides: TGCAGCGTTGGGCAGAAATATGGCTACACCTTC.

The chain carries TRBV7-2 and TRBJ2-1; 10 nucleotides line up with TRBD2. The CDR3 is 15 residues long. Germline V gene data show CDR1 as SGHTA and CDR2 as FQGNSA. J lost 4 bases, V lost 6 bases, and 6 bases had no gene match. As DNA, the CDR3 is TGTGCCAGCAGTTTAAGCGGGAGGGGTTACAATGAGCAGTTCTTC. This sequence encodes CASSLSGRGYNEQFF. The full variable domain, rest sourced from reference TRBV7-2 and TRBJ2-1, is GAGVSQSPSNKVTEKGKDVELRCDPISGHTALYWYRQSLGQGLEFLIYFQGNSAPDKSGLPSDRFSAERTGGSVSTLTIQRTQQEDSAVYLCASSLSGRGYNEQFFGPGTRLTVL.

V and J are TRBV25-1 and TRBJ1-6; D is unresolved. Trimming took off 4 bases at V and 5 bases at J, with 15 bases between the two ends. CDR1 is MGHDK, CDR2 SYGVNS, per germline. CDR3 size: 16 residues. The CDR3 region has the DNA TGTGCCAGCAGTGCGAGGGCCCTACCTCATAATTCACCCCTCCACTTT. Its protein product is CASSARALPHNSPLHF.

The chain couples TRBV7-9 to TRBJ2-5; D gene unclear. V dropped 4 bases and J dropped 3 bases, with 3 bases sitting between them. This CDR3 has 11 amino acids. The germline V gene encodes CDR1 SEHNR and CDR2 FQNEAQ (reference sequence). CDR3 loop: CASSYKETQYF. The CDR3 DNA reads as TGTGCCAGCAGCTACAAAGAGACCCAGTACTTC.

This clone was counted between two and nine times. The V gene is TRBV27, the J gene TRBJ1-5, with TRBD1 as a possible D gene (6 bases). The V end was cut by 2 bases, the J end by 5 bases, with 7 bases between. Looked up from germline, CDR1 is MNHEY and CDR2 is SMNVEV (reference sequence). The CDR3 totals 13 residues. The DNA of the CDR3 is TGTGCCAGCAGTTTAGGGGGCCATCAGCCCCAGCATTTT. Its translation: CASSLGGHQPQHF.

This chain uses TRBV7-9 with TRBJ1-5; a possible D gene is TRBD1 (6 bases). The germline gives CDR1 SEHNR, CDR2 FQNEAQ (reference sequence). V lost 5 bases, J lost 3 bases, and 11 bases lay in between. The CDR3 runs 14 residues. In DNA, the CDR3 is TGTGCCAGCAGCACGGACAGTAACAATCAGCCCCAGCATTTT. Amino acid sequence: CASSTDSNNQPQHF. The whole variable domain, filled in from reference TRBV7-9 and TRBJ1-5, reads DTGVSQNPRHKITKRGQNVTFRCDPISEHNRLYWYRQTLGQGPEFLTYFQNEAQLEKSRLLSDRFSAERPKGSFSTLEIQRTEQGDSAMYLCASSTDSNNQPQHFGDGTRLSIL.

The chain carries TRBV30 and TRBJ2-2; TRBD1 might be the D (6 bases). The germline V gene encodes CDR1 GTSNPN and CDR2 SVGIG (reference sequence). The CDR3 totals 16 residues. Trimming stripped 0 bases from V and 1 base from J, with 12 bases between. Here the CDR3 DNA reads TGTGCCTGGAGTGTCACCTCGGGACAGAACACCGGGGAGCTGTTTTTT. As protein: CAWSVTSGQNTGELFF.

The V gene is TRBV28, the J gene TRBJ2-2; D perhaps matches TRBD1 (5 bases). The germline V and J ends were trimmed by 11 bases and 1 base, with 14 bases remaining between them. Germline CDR1 is MDHEN and CDR2 is SYDVKM. This CDR3 is 14 amino acids long. CDR3 nucleotides: TGTGCCCTCCAAGGGGCCGGGAACACCGGGGAGCTGTTTTTT. It codes for CALQGAGNTGELFF.

The chain employs TRBV28 and TRBJ1-2; the D gene is possibly TRBD1 (5 bases). CDR1 is MDHEN and CDR2 is SYDVKM in the germline V gene. The CDR3 is 14 residues long. V was shortened by 3 bases and J by 2 bases, with 10 bases between the two germline ends. Here the CDR3 reads CASSFGGENYGYTF. Written as DNA, the CDR3 is TGTGCCAGCAGTTTCGGGGGGGAAAACTATGGCTACACCTTC.

The gene calls are TRBV6-5 and TRBJ1-1; 7 bases agree with TRBD1. The CDR3 loop spans 15 amino acids. Germline V CDR1 and CDR2: MNHEY, SVGAGI. Trimming cost V 6 bases and J 1 base; bases outside gene matches: 8. CDR3 bases: TGTGCCAGCAGGCAACGTTGGGACAGGAACACTGAAGCTTTCTTT. This gives the protein CASRQRWDRNTEAFF.

The rearrangement links TRBV11-2 to TRBJ1-1; the D is unclear. Trimming removed 5 bases from V and 1 base from J, with 8 bases in between. CDR3 size: 13 residues. Per the germline V gene, CDR1 is SGHAT and CDR2 is FQNNGV. CDR3 loop: CASSPFRNTEAFF. For the CDR3, the DNA is TGTGCCAGCAGCCCCTTCCGGAACACTGAAGCTTTCTTT.

This clone was counted only a few times. This rearrangement joins TRBV29-1 to TRBJ2-7; D is possibly TRBD2 (6 bases). Germline V CDR1 and CDR2: SQVTM, ANQGSEA. The CDR3 contains 11 residues. Trimming shortened V by 5 bases and J by 3 bases, and 8 bases separated the two germline ends. The CDR3 protein is CSVLGGYEQYF. The CDR3 DNA reads TGCAGCGTTTTGGGGGGCTACGAGCAGTACTTC.

The V call is TRBV7-9, the J call TRBJ1-5; 11 nucleotides line up with TRBD1. The CDR3 totals 15 residues. Looked up from germline, CDR1 is SEHNR and CDR2 is FQNEAQ (reference sequence). The ends lost 5 bases at V and 4 bases at J; junction bases unmatched: 4. CDR3 sequence reads: CASSGWDRGNQPQHF. In nucleotides, the CDR3 is TGTGCCAGCAGCGGATGGGACAGGGGGAATCAGCCCCAGCATTTT.

The chain links TRBV6-5 to TRBJ1-1; maybe TRBD1 (5 bases). The CDR3 has 13 residues. Trimming removed 3 bases at V and 5 bases at J, with 10 bases between. CDR1 and CDR2 (germline): MNHEY, SVGAGI. In DNA form, the CDR3 reads TGTGCCAGCAGTTATCCCGGGGGGACTGAAGCTTTCTTT. Its protein is CASSYPGGTEAFF.

The V call is TRBV2, the J call TRBJ2-5; D is unresolved. In germline, CDR1 is SNHLY, CDR2 FYNNEI. This CDR3 contains 15 residues. V was trimmed by 5 bases and J by 1 base, leaving 14 bases between them. The CDR3 region is CASSSRSERQETQYF. The CDR3 nucleotides are TGTGCCAGCAGTTCGAGGTCCGAGCGCCAAGAGACCCAGTACTTC.